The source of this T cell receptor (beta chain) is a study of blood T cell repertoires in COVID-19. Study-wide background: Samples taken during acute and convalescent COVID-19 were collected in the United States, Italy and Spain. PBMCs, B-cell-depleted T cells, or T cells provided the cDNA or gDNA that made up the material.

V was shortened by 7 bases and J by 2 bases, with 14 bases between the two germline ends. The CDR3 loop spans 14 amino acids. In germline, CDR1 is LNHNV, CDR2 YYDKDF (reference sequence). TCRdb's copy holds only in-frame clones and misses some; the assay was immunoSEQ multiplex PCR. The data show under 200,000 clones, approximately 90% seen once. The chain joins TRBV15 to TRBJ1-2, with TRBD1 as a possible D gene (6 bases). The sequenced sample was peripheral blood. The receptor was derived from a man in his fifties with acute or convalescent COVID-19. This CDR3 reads CATTPMTGNYGYTF. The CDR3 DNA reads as TGTGCCACCACGCCCATGACAGGAAACTATGGCTACACCTTC.